These T cell receptor beta chains were read from a single sample in a study of coeliac disease. The repertoire was sequenced with immunoSEQ multiplex PCR; TCRdb's copy has only in-frame clones and lacks some. This sample has around 4,000 clones, with around 62% found just once. Material: intraepithelial lymphocytes from the gut. These receptors were taken from a young woman with active celiac disease. Both conserved end residues are part of each CDR3. Each record gives: J gene, D gene, V gene, clone size, CDR3 DNA, CDR3 protein. A D gene is named only where the DNA matches it firmly. Some rows have no size entry. The others give once, few or many, or a class for an expanded clone.

TRBJ1-5 | NA | TRBV28 | NA | TGTGCCAGCCAGTTTAGAGGTCATAGCAATCAGCCCCAGCATTTT | CASQFRGHSNQPQHF
TRBJ2-1 | TRBD2 | TRBV5-1 | NA | TGCGCCGGCAGCTTGGTTGGGACTAGCGGGAACAATGAGCAGTTCTTC | CAGSLVGTSGNNEQFF
TRBJ2-3 | NA | TRBV27 | NA | TGTGCCAGCAGTTCATCTACAGGGTCAGATACGCAGTATTTT | CASSSSTGSDTQYF
TRBJ2-5 | NA | TRBV2 | few | TGTGCCAGCAGGGCTCAAGTTTTCCCGGGGGAGACCCAGTACTTC | CASRAQVFPGETQYF
TRBJ2-3 | NA | TRBV19 | few | TGTGCCAGTAGTCCCCTGAGACACACAGATACGCAGTATTTT | CASSPLRHTDTQYF
TRBJ2-1 | TRBD2 | TRBV4-2 | NA | TGTGCCAGCAGCGAACATCCGGGACTAGCGGGCCCTTATCTGTTCTTC | CASSEHPGLAGPYLFF
TRBJ1-4 | NA | TRBV19 | NA | TGTGCCAGTAGGTGGACAGACTTTGAAAAACTGTTTTTT | CASRWTDFEKLFF
TRBJ2-7 | NA | TRBV5-8 | once | TGTGCCAGCAGCCCCTATTCTAGCGACTCCTACGAGCAGTACTTC | CASSPYSSDSYEQYF
TRBJ2-3 | NA | TRBV7-9 | NA | TGTGCCAGCAGCCCCTTACAGGGAACCACAGATACGCAGTATTTT | CASSPLQGTTDTQYF
TRBJ1-2 | TRBD1 | TRBV5-6 | once | TGTGCCAGCAGCGGGGACAGGAATGTCTATGGCTACACCTTC | CASSGDRNVYGYTF
TRBJ2-7 | NA | TRBV6-5 | NA | TGTGCCAGCAGTTACTCGATGCGGGTCTCCTTCCACGAGCAGTACTTC | CASSYSMRVSFHEQYF
TRBJ2-3 | NA | TRBV7-4 | NA | TGTGCCAGCAGGGGCAGGTTCACAGATACGCAGTATTTT | CASRGRFTDTQYF
TRBJ1-2 | NA | TRBV5-1 | NA | TGCGCCAGCCGCCTGTGGACTTACTATGGCTACACCTTC | CASRLWTYYGYTF
TRBJ2-7 | TRBD1 | TRBV27 | NA | TGTGCCAGCAGTTCGGGGACAGGTTACGAGCAGTACTTC | CASSSGTGYEQYF
TRBJ2-6 | NA | TRBV5-6 | NA | TGTGCCAGCAGCTTGGGGTACACAGGGATCGGGCCTGGGGCCAACGTCCTGACTTTC | CASSLGYTGIGPGANVLTF
TRBJ1-1 | NA | TRBV9 | NA | TGTGCCAGCAGCGTTGAGACAGGCGATACTATCATGAACACTGAAGCTTTCTTT | CASSVETGDTIMNTEAFF
TRBJ2-5 | TRBD2 | TRBV28 | NA | TGTGCCAGCAGTTTCAGTCTGCGGGGGGGAGGATTTCAAGAGACCCAGTACTTC | CASSFSLRGGGFQETQYF
TRBJ2-3 | TRBD2 | TRBV10-1 | NA | TGCGCCAGCAGTGAGTCATGGACTAGCGGAACTAGCACAGATACGCAGTATTTT | CASSESWTSGTSTDTQYF
TRBJ2-2 | NA | TRBV18 | few | TGTGCCAGCTCACGCCAGGGGATCACCGGGGAGCTGTTTTTT | CASSRQGITGELFF
TRBJ2-7 | NA | TRBV6-5 | NA | TGTGCCAGCAGTTACTCCGGGGCGGGACGCTACGAGCAGTACTTC | CASSYSGAGRYEQYF
TRBJ2-1 | NA | TRBV28 | NA | TGTGCCAGCAGTACATCGGGACACCGCAATGAGCAGTTCTTC | CASSTSGHRNEQFF
TRBJ2-6 | NA | TRBV6-1 | NA | TGTGCCAGCAGTGAACAGGGTGAGGCCAACGTCCTGACTTTC | CASSEQGEANVLTF
TRBJ2-7 | NA | TRBV5-1 | NA | TGCGCCAGCAGCTTGGTAGGGAGTCACGAGCAGTACTTC | CASSLVGSHEQYF
TRBJ2-5 | TRBD1 | TRBV5-4 | NA | TGTGCCAGCAGCCTTCACAGGGGTTGGGAGACCCAGTACTTC | CASSLHRGWETQYF
TRBJ2-5 | TRBD2 | TRBV5-1 | NA | TGCGCCAGCAGCTCAGGGGGGACTAGCGGCGAGACCCAGTACTTC | CASSSGGTSGETQYF
TRBJ2-7 | NA | TRBV5-8 | NA | TGTGCCAGCAGCTTTTTTTCAGGGGACGGGCAGTACTTC | CASSFFSGDGQYF
TRBJ2-5 | NA | TRBV5-1 | NA | TGCGCCAGCAGCTTGGCCCCACTGGAGACCCAGTACTTC | CASSLAPLETQYF
TRBJ2-3 | TRBD2 | TRBV6-4 | NA | TGTGCCAGCAGTGCACTAGCGGGAGCCCTTGGGGCAGATACGCAGTATTTT | CASSALAGALGADTQYF
TRBJ1-1 | NA | TRBV19 | NA | TGTGCCAGTAGTACTCTACAGGGAACTGAAGCTTTCTTT | CASSTLQGTEAFF
TRBJ1-1 | TRBD1 | TRBV6-1 | NA | TGTGCCAGCAGTGAGACAGGGGTACTCACTGAAGCTTTCTTT | CASSETGVLTEAFF
TRBJ2-7 | TRBD1 | TRBV7-9 | NA | TGTGCCAGCAGTTCCGACAGGGGAAACGAGCAGTACTTC | CASSSDRGNEQYF
TRBJ2-7 | NA | TRBV28 | NA | TGTGCCAGCCGTGAGGCGACTTACTACGAGCAGTACTTC | CASREATYYEQYF
TRBJ1-1 | NA | TRBV12-5 | NA | TGTGCTAGTGGTTTGATCTATCCCGAGGACAGCTATGAAGCTTTCTTT | CASGLIYPEDSYEAFF
TRBJ1-5 | TRBD1 | TRBV6-1 | NA | TGTGCCAGCAGTGAACATCTCCCCAGGGGGTGGAATCAGCCCCAGCATTTT | CASSEHLPRGWNQPQHF
TRBJ2-7 | TRBD2 | TRBV7-2 | NA | TGTGCCAGCAGCCCTGAGCGGGCTAGCGGGGGAGAGCAGTACTTC | CASSPERASGGEQYF
TRBJ2-1 | NA | TRBV5-8 | NA | TGTGCCAGCAGCCCGCGGGGCAGGGCCCCTCCACCATACAATGAGCAGTTCTTC | CASSPRGRAPPPYNEQFF
TRBJ2-2 | NA | TRBV10-3 | NA | TGTGCCATCAGTGACAGGGTGAAGACCGGGGAGCTGTTTTTT | CAISDRVKTGELFF
TRBJ2-7 | TRBD2 | TRBV7-6 | NA | TGTGCCAGCACCCCCCAAGCGGGAGTCTACGAGCAGTACTTC | CASTPQAGVYEQYF
TRBJ2-5 | TRBD1 | TRBV19 | few | TGTGCCAGTACTAGCCGGGACAGCTTTTTTCGGGAGACCCAGTACTTC | CASTSRDSFFRETQYF
TRBJ1-2 | NA | TRBV9 | NA | TGTGCCAGCAGCGTGGTCCCGGGGAGATCTAACTATGGCTACACCTTC | CASSVVPGRSNYGYTF
TRBJ2-7 | NA | TRBV7-9 | NA | TGTGCCAGCAGCTTTTTCCCCAGCGAGCAGTACTTC | CASSFFPSEQYF
TRBJ2-3 | NA | TRBV7-9 | once | TGTGCCAGCAGCATGGGGCTTTCTAGCACAGATACGCAGTATTTT | CASSMGLSSTDTQYF
TRBJ2-3 | NA | TRBV6-6 | NA | TGTGCCAGCAGGAGTGGAGGAAGCACAGATACGCAGTATTTT | CASRSGGSTDTQYF
TRBJ1-6 | TRBD1 | TRBV6-5 | NA | TGTGCCAGCAGCCCCCTCGGGACAGCTAATTCACCCCTCCACTTT | CASSPLGTANSPLHF
TRBJ1-6 | NA | TRBV4-1 | NA | TGCGCCAGCAGCCAAGAAATCCAGGGTTTTAATTCACCCCTCCACTTT | CASSQEIQGFNSPLHF
TRBJ1-4 | TRBD1 | TRBV6-5 | NA | TGTGCCAGCAGACACAGGGGCGTGCCTGAAAAACTGTTTTTT | CASRHRGVPEKLFF
TRBJ2-7 | NA | TRBV13 | NA | TGTGCCAGCAGCTTAGGGCGGGTGGACGAGCAGTACTTC | CASSLGRVDEQYF
TRBJ2-1 | NA | TRBV7-8 | NA | TGTGCCAGCAGCTTACAACGGGGCCTACGAATGGGGGCCGCCTACAATGAGCAGTTCTTC | CASSLQRGLRMGAAYNEQFF
TRBJ1-6 | NA | TRBV13 | medium-sized | TGTGCCAGCAGCTCCGACCGGGATAATTCACCCCTCCACTTT | CASSSDRDNSPLHF
TRBJ1-4 | NA | TRBV16 | NA | TGTGCCAGCAGCCTTACATCGCCCGTTCTTGCAACTAATGAAAAACTGTTTTTT | CASSLTSPVLATNEKLFF
TRBJ2-2 | NA | TRBV11-2 | NA | TGTGCCAGCAGCTTAGATATCGGGTTCGGGGAGCTGTTTTTT | CASSLDIGFGELFF
TRBJ2-7 | NA | TRBV11-2 | NA | TGTGCCAGCAGACCACCGACGGGCTCCTACGAGCAGTACTTC | CASRPPTGSYEQYF
TRBJ2-1 | TRBD2 | TRBV5-1 | NA | TGCGCCAGCAACCGGGAGGGTTCCTACAATGAGCAGTTCTTC | CASNREGSYNEQFF